The clone carrying this T cell receptor (beta chain) has a single count. V gave up 2 bases and J gave up 6 bases; unmatched junction bases: 4. CDR1 SQVTM and CDR2 ANQGSEA come from the germline V gene. CDR3 length equals 12 residues. An amount of RNA that ranged from about 0.45 to 1 ug was reverse transcribed with random hexamers. An immunoSEQ multiplex PCR generated amplified TCR beta CDR3 products spanning 54 Vbeta and 13 Jbeta. MiXCR, run by TCRdb on the immunoSEQ multiplex PCR reads, gives a single entry per CDR3 protein. The data show 240,000 or so distinct CDR3 sequences, with about 95% seen just once and 0.1% held by the top ten. This specimen comes from a study of CD8 T cells in Susac syndrome. On the study more broadly: The Susac syndrome patients were therapy-naive, on corticosteroids, or on intravenous immunoglobulin alone at blood draw.

V usage is TRBV29-1 and J usage is TRBJ2-7, with 7 bases aligning to TRBD1. This clonotype originated in a human donor with Susac syndrome. The sample was CD4+ T cells from PBMCs. This CDR3 reads CSVEFWDSEQYF. CDR3 DNA sequence: TGCAGCGTTGAATTTTGGGACAGCGAGCAGTACTTC.